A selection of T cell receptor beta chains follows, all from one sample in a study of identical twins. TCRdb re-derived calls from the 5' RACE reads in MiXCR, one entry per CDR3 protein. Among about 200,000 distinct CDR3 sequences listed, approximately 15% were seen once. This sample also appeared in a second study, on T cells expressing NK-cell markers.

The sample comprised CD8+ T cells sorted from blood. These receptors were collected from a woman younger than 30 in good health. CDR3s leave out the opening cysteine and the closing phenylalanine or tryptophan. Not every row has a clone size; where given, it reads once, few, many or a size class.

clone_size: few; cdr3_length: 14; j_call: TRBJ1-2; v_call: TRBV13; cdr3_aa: ASSIGGQSVGYGYT
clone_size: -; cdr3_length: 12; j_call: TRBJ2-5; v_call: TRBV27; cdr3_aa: ASSLGRGVETQY
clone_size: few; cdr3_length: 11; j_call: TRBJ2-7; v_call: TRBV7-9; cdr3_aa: ASSSHQAYEQY
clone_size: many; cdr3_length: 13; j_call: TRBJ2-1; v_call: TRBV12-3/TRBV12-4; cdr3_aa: ASSLGGRSYNEQF
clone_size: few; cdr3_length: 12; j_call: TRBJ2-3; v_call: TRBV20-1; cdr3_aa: SARRVLTTDTQY
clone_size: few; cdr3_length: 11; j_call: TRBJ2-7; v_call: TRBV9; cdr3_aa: ASSVGLTGEQY
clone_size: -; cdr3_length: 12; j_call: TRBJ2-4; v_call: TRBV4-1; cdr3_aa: ASSQGHLANIQY
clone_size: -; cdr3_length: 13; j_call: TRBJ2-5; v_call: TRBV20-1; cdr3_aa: SATHSLAGLKTQY
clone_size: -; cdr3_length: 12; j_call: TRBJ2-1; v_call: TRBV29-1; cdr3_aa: SGGERSAYNEQF
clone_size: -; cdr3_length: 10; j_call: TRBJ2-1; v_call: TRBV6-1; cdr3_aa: ASSEEGFEQF
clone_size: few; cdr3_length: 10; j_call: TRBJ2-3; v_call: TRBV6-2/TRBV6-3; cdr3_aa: ASSPDIDTQY
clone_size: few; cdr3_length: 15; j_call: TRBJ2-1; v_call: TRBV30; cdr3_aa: AWSVQEATSSYNEQF
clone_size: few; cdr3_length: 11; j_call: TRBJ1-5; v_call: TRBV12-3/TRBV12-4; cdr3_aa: ASSRGHDQPQH
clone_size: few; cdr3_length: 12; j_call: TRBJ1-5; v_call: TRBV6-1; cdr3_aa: ASRDGQGNQPQH
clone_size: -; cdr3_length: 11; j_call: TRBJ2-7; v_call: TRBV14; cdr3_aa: ASSQVGALEQY
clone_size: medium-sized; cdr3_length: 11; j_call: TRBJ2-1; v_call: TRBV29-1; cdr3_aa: SGGLAGMGEQF
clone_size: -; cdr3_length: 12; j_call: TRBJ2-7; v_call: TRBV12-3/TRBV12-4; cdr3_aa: ASSLGGNPYEQY
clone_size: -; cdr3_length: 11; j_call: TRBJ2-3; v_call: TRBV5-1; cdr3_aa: ARRRLGTDTQY
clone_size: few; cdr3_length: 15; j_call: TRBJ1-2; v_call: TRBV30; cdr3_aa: ASKRGAAKIWNYGYT
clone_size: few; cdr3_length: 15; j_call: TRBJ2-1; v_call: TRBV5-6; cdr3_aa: ASNNQLGTSLLDEQF
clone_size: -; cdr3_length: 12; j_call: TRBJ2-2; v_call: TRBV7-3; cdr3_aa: ASSSMGVTGELF
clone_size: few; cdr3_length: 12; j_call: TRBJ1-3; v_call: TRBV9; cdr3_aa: ASSVGDSGNTIY
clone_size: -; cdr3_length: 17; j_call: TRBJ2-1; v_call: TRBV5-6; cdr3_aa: ASSSLAGGFKSSYNEQF
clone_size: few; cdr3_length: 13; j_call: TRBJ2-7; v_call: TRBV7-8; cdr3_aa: ASSSGTSSFYEQY
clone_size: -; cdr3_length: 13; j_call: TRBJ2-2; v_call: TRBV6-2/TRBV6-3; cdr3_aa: ASSYSKGVTGELF
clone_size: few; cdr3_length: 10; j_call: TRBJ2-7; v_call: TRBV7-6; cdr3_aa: ASSSGRNEQY
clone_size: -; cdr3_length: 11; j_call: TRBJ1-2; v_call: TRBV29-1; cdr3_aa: SVEDGLWSGYT
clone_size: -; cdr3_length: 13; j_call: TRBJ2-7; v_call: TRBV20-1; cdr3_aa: SAGRKDRGRNEQY
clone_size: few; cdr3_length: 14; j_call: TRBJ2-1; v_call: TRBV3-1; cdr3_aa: ASSQESGQGASEQF
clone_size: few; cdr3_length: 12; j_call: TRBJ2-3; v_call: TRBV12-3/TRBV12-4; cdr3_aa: ASRTSGSTDTQY
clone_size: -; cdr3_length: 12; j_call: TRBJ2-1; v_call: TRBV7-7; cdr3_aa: ASSLSARNNEQF
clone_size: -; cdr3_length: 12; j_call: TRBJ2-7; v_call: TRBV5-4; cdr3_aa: ASSSEMDSYEQY
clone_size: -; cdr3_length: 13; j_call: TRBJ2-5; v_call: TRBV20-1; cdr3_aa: SARAIGNIQETQY
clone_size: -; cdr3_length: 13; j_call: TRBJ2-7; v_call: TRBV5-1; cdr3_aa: ASSAYRDRAYEQY
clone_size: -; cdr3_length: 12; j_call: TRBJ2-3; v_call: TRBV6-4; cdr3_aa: ASSRTGAEDTQY
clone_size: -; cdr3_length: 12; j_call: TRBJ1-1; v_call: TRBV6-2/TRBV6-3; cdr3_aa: ASKPQGAWTEAF
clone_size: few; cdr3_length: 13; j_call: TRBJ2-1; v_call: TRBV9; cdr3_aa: ASSVGTGGLNEQF
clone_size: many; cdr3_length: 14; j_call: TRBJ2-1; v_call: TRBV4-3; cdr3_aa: ASSQEVGEAYNEQF
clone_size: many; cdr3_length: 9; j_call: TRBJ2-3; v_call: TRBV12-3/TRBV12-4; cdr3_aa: ASSSQDTQY
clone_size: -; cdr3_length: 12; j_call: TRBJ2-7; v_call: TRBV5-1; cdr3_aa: ASSLSSGSVEQY
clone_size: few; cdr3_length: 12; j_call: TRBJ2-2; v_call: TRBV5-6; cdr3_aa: ASSRPLKTGELF
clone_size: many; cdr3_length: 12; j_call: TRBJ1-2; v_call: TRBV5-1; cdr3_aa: ASSPDGTSNGYT
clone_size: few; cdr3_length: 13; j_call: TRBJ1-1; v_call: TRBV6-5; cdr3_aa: ASSYSAGLNTEAF
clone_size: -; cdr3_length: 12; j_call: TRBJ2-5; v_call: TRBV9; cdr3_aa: ASSVSGSLETQY
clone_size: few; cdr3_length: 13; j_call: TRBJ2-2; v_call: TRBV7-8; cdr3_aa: ASSPRSANTGELF
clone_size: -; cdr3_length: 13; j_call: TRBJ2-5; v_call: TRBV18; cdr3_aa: ASWGQLKSRETQY
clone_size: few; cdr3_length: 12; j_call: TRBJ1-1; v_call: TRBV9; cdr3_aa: ASSVGGFGTEAF
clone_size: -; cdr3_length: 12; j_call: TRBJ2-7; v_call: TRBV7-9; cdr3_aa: ASSSGGSGDEQY
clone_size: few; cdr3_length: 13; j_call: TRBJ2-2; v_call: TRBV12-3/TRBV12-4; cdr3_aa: ASSFGKGSTGELF
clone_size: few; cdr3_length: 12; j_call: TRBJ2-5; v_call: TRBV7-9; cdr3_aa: ASSLELGRETQY
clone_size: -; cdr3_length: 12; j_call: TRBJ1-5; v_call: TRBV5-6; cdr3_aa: ASSLGTGGQPQH
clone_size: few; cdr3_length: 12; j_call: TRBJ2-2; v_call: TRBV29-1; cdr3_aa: SVTYGPNTGELF
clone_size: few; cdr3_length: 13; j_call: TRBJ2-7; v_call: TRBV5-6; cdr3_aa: ASSSYGTASYEQY
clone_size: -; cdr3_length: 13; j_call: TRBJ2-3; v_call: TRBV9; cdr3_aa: ASSTTGGLGDTQY
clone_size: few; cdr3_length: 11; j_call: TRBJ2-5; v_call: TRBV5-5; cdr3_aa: ASSLGLEETQY
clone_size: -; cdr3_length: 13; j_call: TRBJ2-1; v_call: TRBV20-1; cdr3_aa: SARLAGGAYNEQF
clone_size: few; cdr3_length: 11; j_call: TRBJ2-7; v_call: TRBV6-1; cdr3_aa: ASSEAGDYEQY